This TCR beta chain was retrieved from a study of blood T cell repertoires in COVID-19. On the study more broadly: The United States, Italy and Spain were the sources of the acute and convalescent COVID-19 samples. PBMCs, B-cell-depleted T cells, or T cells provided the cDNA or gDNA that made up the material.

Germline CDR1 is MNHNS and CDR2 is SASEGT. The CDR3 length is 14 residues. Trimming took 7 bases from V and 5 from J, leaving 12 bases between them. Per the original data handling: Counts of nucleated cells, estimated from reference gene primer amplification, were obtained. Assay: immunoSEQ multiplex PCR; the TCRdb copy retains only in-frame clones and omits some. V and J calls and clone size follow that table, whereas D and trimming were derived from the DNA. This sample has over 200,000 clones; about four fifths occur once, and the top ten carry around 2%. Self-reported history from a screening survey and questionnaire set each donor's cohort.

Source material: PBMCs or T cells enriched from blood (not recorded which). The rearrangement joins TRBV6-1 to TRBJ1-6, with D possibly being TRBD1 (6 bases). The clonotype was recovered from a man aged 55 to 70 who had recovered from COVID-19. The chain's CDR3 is CASIEGQNNSPLHF. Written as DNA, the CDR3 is TGTGCCAGCATCGAAGGACAGAATAATTCACCCCTCCACTTT.